This T cell receptor (beta chain) is drawn from a study of beta chain features in type 1 diabetes. This clone was counted between two and nine times. Its specificity is unknown. The V end was cut by 0 bases, the J end by 7 bases, with 9 bases between. The germline V gene encodes CDR1 GTSNPN and CDR2 SVGIG (reference sequence). CDR3 size: 12 residues. Broader study findings: In all four CD4+ subsets, TCRB CDR3 length was significantly, moderately reduced in type 1 diabetes. The VDJ junctions of type 1 diabetes patients carried fewer insertions and more deletions.

Sequencing targeted expressed TCRB transcripts, as all isolated RNA had been reverse transcribed. The repertoire was sequenced with immunoSEQ multiplex PCR; TCRdb's copy has only in-frame clones and lacks some. The sample records about 340,000 clones, about 14% being singletons. This clonotype was obtained from a woman under 30 with type 1 diabetes. Specimen: naive CD4+ T cells from blood. The chain employs TRBV30 and TRBJ1-2; weak D call: TRBD1 (6 bases). The CDR3 coding sequence is TGTGCCTGGAGTGTAACAGGGTTTGGCTACACCTTC. Protein sequence: CAWSVTGFGYTF.